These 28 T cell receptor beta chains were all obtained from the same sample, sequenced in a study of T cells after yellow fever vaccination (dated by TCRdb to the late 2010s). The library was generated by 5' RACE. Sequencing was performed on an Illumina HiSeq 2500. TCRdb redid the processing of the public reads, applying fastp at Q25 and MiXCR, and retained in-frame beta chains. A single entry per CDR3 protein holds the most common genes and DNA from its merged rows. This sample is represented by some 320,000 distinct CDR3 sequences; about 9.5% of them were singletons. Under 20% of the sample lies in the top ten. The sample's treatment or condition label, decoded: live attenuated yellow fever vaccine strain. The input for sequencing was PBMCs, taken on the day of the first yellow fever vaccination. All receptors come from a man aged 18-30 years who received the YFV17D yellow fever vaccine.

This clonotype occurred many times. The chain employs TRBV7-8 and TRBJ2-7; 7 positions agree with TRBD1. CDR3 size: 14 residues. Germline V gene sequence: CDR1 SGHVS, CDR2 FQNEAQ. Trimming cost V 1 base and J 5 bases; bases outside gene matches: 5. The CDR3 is CASSLDQGVHEQYV. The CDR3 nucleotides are TGTGCCAGCAGCTTAGATCAGGGGGTCCACGAGCAGTACGTC.

The DNA for the CDR3 is TGTGCCAGCAGCCCCCGGGGGACCTACGAGCAGTACTTC. Translated, it gives CASSPRGTYEQYF. The chain links TRBV7-9 to TRBJ2-7; tentatively, D is TRBD2 (6 bases). The ends were cut back, 5 bases at V and 2 bases at J, with 10 bases in the middle. The CDR3 is 13 amino acids. Germline V gene sequence: CDR1 SEHNR, CDR2 FQNEAQ (reference sequence).

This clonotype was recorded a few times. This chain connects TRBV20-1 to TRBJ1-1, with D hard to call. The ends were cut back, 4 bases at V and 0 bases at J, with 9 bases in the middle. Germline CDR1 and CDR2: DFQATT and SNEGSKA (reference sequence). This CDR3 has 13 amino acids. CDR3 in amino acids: CSAILPVNTEAFF. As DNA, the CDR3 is TGCAGTGCTATCCTACCGGTGAACACTGAAGCTTTCTTT.

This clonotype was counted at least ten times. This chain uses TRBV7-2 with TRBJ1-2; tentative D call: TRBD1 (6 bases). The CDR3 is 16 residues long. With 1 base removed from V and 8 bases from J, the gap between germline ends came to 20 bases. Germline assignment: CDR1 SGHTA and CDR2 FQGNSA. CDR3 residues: CASSLVAGGQVLGYTF. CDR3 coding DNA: TGTGCCAGCAGCTTAGTGGCTGGGGGGCAAGTACTCGGCTACACCTTC.

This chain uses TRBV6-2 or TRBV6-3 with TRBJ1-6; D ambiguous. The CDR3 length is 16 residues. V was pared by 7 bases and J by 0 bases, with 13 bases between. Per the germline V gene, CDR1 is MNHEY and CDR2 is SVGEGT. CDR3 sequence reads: CASNGPNFSYNSPLHF. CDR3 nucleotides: TGTGCCAGCAACGGACCCAATTTCTCCTATAATTCACCCCTCCACTTT.

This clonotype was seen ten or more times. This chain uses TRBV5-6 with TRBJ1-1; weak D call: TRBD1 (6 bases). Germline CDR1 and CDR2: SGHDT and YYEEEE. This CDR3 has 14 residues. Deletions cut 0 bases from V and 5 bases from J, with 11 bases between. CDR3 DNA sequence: TGTGCCAGCAGCTTGGGGGGGGCGCTGACTGAAGCTTTCTTT. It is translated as CASSLGGALTEAFF.

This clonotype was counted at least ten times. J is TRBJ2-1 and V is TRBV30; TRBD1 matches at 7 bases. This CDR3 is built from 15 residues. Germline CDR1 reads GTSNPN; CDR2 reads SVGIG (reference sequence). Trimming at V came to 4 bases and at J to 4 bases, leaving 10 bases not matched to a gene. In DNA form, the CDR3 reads TGTGCCTGGAAAGTTAGGGACAGAATATACAATGAGCAGTTCTTC. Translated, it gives CAWKVRDRIYNEQFF.

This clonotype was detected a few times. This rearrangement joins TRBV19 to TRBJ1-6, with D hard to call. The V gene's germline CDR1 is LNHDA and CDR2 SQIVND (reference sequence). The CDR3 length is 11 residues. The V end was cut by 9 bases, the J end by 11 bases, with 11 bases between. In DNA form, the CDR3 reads TGTGCCAGCGCAACCGGGACACCCCTCCACTTT. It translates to CASATGTPLHF.

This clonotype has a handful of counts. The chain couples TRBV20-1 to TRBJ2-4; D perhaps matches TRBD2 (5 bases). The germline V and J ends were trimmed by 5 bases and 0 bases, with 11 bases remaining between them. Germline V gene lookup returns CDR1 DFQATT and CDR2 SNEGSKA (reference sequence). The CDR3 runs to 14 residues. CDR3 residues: CSAYRGLAKNIQYF. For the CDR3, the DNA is TGCAGTGCTTACCGAGGGTTAGCCAAAAACATTCAGTACTTC.

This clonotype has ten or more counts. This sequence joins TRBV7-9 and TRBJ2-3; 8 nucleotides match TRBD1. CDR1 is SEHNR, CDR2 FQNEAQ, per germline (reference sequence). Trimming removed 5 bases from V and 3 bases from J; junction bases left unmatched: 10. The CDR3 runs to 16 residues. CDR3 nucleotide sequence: TGTGCCAGCAGCCGGACAGGGACTTACACAACAGATACGCAGTATTTT. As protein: CASSRTGTYTTDTQYF. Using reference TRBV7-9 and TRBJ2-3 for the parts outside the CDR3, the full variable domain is DTGVSQNPRHKITKRGQNVTFRCDPISEHNRLYWYRQTLGQGPEFLTYFQNEAQLEKSRLLSDRFSAERPKGSFSTLEIQRTEQGDSAMYLCASSRTGTYTTDTQYFGPGTRLTVL.

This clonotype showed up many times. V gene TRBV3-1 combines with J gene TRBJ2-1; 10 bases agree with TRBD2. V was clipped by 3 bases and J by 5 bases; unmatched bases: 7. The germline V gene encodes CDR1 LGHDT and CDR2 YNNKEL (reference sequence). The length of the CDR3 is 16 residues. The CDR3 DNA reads TGTGCCAGCAGCCACAGGGTGGGACTAGCGAACAATGAGCAGTTCTTC. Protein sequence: CASSHRVGLANNEQFF.

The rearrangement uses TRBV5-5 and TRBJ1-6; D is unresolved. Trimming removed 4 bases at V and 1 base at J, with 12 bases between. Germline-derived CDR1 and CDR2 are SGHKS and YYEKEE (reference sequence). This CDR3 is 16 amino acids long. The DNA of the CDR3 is TGTGCCAGCAGCGGCGCTGGAGGGTCCTATAATTCACCCCTCCACTTT. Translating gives CASSGAGGSYNSPLHF.

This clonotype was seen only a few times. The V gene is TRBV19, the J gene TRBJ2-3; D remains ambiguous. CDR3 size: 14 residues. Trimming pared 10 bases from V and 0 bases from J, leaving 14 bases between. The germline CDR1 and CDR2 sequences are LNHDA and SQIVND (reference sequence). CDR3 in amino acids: CAKWRLGSTDTQYF. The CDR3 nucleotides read TGTGCCAAATGGAGATTGGGCAGCACAGATACGCAGTATTTT.

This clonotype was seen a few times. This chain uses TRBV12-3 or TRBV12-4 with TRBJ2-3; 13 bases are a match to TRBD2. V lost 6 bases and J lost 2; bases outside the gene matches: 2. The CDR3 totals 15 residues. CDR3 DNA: TGTGCCAGCAGGGGGACTAGCGGGGCCACAGATACGCAGTATTTT. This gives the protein CASRGTSGATDTQYF.

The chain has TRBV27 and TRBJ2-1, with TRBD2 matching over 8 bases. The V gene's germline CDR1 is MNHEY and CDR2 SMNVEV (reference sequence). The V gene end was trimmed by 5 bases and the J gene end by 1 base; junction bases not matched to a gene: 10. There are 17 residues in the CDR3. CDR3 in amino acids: CASSPRAGDHSYNEQFF. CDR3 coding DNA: TGTGCCAGCAGTCCGAGAGCGGGGGACCATTCCTACAATGAGCAGTTCTTC.

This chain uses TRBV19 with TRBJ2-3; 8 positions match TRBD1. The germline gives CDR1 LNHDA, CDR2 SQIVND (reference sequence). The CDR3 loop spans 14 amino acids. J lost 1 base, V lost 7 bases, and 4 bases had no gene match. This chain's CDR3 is CASNDRGGTDTQYF. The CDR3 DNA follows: TGTGCCAGTAATGACAGGGGCGGCACAGATACGCAGTATTTT.

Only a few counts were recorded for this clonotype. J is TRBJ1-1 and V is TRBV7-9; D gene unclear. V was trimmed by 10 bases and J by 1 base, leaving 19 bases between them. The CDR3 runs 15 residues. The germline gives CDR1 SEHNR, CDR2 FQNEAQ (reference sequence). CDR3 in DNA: TGTGCCACGGAAAAAAGGGCAGGTACGAACACTGAAGCTTTCTTT. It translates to CATEKRAGTNTEAFF.

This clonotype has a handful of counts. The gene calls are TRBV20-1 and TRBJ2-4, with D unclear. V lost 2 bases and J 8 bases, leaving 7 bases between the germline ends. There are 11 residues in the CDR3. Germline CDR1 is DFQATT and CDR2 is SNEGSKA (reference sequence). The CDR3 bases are TGCAGTGCTAGAACCCAGGACATTCAGTACTTC. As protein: CSARTQDIQYF.

CDR3 DNA sequence: TGTGCCAGCAGCTTATCCCGGGGGGGGGAGCAGTACTTC. Amino acid sequence: CASSLSRGGEQYF. V and J are TRBV7-2 and TRBJ2-7; TRBD2 matches at 8 bases. Per germline, CDR1 SGHTA and CDR2 FQGNSA. The V segment lost 2 bases and the J segment 7 bases; nucleotides outside the gene matches: 4. The CDR3 runs 13 residues. Variable domain in full (rest from reference TRBV7-2 and TRBJ2-7): GAGVSQSPSNKVTEKGKDVELRCDPISGHTALYWYRQSLGQGLEFLIYFQGNSAPDKSGLPSDRFSAERTGGSVSTLTIQRTQQEDSAVYLCASSLSRGGEQYFGPGTRLTVT.

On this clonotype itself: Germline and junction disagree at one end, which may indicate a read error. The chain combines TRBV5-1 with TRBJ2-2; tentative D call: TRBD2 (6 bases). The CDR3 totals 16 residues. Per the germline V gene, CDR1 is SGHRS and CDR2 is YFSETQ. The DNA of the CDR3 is TGCGCCAGCAGCCCGCGGGACGGAACTTTCACCGGGGAGCTGTTCTTT. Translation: CASSPRDGTFTGELFF.

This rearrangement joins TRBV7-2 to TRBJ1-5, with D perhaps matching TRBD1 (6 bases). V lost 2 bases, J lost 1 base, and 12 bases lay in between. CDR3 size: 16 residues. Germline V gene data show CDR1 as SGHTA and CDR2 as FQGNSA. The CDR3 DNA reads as TGTGCCAGCAGCTTAAGGGGGGCAGGGAGCAATCAGCCCCAGCATTTT. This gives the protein CASSLRGAGSNQPQHF.

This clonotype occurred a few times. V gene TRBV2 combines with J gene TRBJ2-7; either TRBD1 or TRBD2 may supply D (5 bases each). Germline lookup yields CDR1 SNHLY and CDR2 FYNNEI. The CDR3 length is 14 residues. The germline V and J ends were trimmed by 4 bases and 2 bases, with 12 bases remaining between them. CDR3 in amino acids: CASSGSRGAYEQYF. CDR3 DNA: TGTGCCAGCAGTGGTTCACGGGGCGCCTACGAGCAGTACTTC.

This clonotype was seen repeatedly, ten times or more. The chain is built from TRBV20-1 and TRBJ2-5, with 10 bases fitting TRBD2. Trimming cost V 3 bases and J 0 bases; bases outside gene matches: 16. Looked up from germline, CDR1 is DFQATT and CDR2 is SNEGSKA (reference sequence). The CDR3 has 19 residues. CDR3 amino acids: CSASGQRGGKWENQETQYF. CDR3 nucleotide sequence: TGCAGTGCTAGCGGCCAGCGGGGGGGCAAATGGGAAAACCAAGAGACCCAGTACTTC.

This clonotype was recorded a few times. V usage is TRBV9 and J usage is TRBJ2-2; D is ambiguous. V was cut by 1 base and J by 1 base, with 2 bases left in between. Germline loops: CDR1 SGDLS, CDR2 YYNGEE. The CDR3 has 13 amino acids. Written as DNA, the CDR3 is TGTGCCAGCAGCGTAAGGAACACCGGGGAGCTGTTTTTT. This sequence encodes CASSVRNTGELFF.

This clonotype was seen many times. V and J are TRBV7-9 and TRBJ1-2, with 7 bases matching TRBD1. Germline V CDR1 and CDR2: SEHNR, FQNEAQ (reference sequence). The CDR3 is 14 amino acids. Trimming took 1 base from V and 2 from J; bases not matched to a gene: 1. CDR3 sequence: CASSLGDRNYGYTF. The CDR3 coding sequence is TGTGCCAGCAGCTTAGGGGACAGAAACTATGGCTACACCTTC.

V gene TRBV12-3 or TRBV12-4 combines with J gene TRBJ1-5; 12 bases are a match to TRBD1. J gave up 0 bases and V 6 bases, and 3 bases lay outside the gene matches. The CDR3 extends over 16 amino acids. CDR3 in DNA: TGTGCCAGCAGGGGACAGGGGGCAATTAGCAATCAGCCCCAGCATTTT. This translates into CASRGQGAISNQPQHF.

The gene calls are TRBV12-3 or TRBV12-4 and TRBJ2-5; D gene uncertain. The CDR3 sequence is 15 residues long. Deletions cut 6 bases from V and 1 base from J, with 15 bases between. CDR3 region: CASSSVFGPQETQYF. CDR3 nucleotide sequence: TGTGCCAGCAGCTCGGTCTTTGGCCCCCAAGAGACCCAGTACTTC.

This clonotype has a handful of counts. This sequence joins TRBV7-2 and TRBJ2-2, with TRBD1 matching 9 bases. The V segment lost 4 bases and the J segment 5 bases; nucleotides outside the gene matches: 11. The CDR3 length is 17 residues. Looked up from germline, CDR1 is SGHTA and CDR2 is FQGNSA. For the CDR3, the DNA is TGTGCCAGCAGCTCAAGCCTATACAGGGGGCGTACCGGGGAGCTGTTTTTT. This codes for CASSSSLYRGRTGELFF.